Sequencing of this TCR beta chain was carried out in a study of blood T cell repertoires in COVID-19. Across the study: Samples of COVID-19 (acute and convalescent) were obtained from the United States, Italy and Spain. T cells, B-cell-depleted T cells, or PBMCs supplied cDNA or gDNA.

Produced via immunoSEQ multiplex PCR; TCRdb's table is partial and in-frame only. The repertoire holds 25,000 to 35,000 clones, around 90% seen once, with approximately 2.5% in the top ten. Germline-derived CDR1 and CDR2 are MNHEY and SVGAGI. CDR3 length equals 15 residues. V was clipped by 2 bases and J by 8 bases, with 16 bases between them. The origin of this receptor is a man aged 45-65 years with active COVID-19. The chain joins TRBV6-5 to TRBJ2-1, with D perhaps TRBD2 (7 bases). Sequencing was carried out using peripheral blood. The CDR3 coding sequence is TGTGCCAGCAGTTACGCGGGGGCCCCTTGGGATGAGCAGTTCTTC. It specifies CASSYAGAPWDEQFF.